A selection of T cell receptor beta chains follows, all from one sample in a study of regulatory T cells in long-lasting Graves disease. TCRdb re-called the multiplex PCR reads with MiXCR, one entry per CDR3 protein. The table lists about 470,000 distinct CDR3 sequences, roughly 21% of them singletons. This specimen consisted of peripheral blood mononuclear cells (PBMCs), obtained when the disease was refractory, from a patient treated with antithyroid drugs. These receptors were taken from a female donor with Graves disease. Each CDR3 is given without its conserved first and last residue.

j_call v_call cdr3_aa
TRBJ1-1 TRBV6-2/TRBV6-3 ASSVRTGDTEAF
TRBJ2-4 TRBV28 ASRNDRGTDIQY
TRBJ1-5 TRBV7-2 ASSRHPSNQPQH
TRBJ1-1 TRBV18 ASSPREGDEAF
TRBJ1-2 TRBV6-1 ASSPTLTIGYT
TRBJ2-7 TRBV6-1 ASSEAARGLKY
TRBJ1-2 TRBV12-3/TRBV12-4 ASSPGSNYGYT
TRBJ1-1 TRBV27 ASSFAGRRDEAF
TRBJ1-2 TRBV3-1 ASSQDGRGFNYGYT
TRBJ2-5 TRBV6-1 ASRGGGWSQETQY
TRBJ2-7 TRBV13 ASSLGLAGTYEQY
TRBJ2-7 TRBV10-3 AISEGQGVYEQY
TRBJ2-5 TRBV27 ANRPWSLGNQETQY
TRBJ2-7 TRBV2 ASSEALQGNYEQY
TRBJ1-1 TRBV6-1 ASTQLGVGTEAF
TRBJ2-5 TRBV28 ASSGLAGRDRETQY
TRBJ1-1 TRBV7-9 ASRRNERAEAF
TRBJ2-7 TRBV6-1 ASRDTGSYEQY
TRBJ1-2 TRBV12-3/TRBV12-4 ASSLGQTYGYT
TRBJ1-3 TRBV12-5 ASGLDPGGGSGNTIY
TRBJ2-1 TRBV12-3/TRBV12-4 ASNYRGLNAVEQF
TRBJ2-7 TRBV2 ASSGGTGTRTYEQY
TRBJ2-7 TRBV7-9 ASSGGGGYEQY
TRBJ1-5 TRBV6-1 ASSGARDPRSNQPQH
TRBJ2-7 TRBV6-1 ASRGIGTAHGEQY
TRBJ2-1 TRBV12-3/TRBV12-4 ASRGDQGTPEQF
TRBJ1-2 TRBV12-3/TRBV12-4 ASSTGGHNYGYT
TRBJ1-4 TRBV20-1 SASPVWTDTTNEKLF
TRBJ1-2 TRBV28 ASSFREGGDGYT
TRBJ2-5 TRBV7-9 ASSLAESIGETQY
TRBJ1-4 TRBV11-2 ASSPSPNEKLF
TRBJ2-7 TRBV12-5 ASGSSGTSTDEQY
TRBJ2-7 TRBV28 AIRVLTGGLNEQY